This T cell receptor (beta chain) emerged from a study of T-cell reconstitution after alpha-beta-depleted transplantation in children. Unique molecular identifiers were used to barcode this TCRbeta library. TCRdb fed the PCR reads into MiXCR, producing one record per CDR3 protein. The repertoire consists of about 980,000 distinct CDR3 sequences, with about 29% occurring once and the leading ten covering roughly 30%. General study points: Where some patients showed high TCRbeta diversity at day 60, it came from recipient T cells and thymic progenitors that had survived.

J gave up 0 bases and V 8 bases, and 6 bases lay outside the gene matches. CDR1 and CDR2 (germline): MNHEY, SMNVEV (reference sequence). The CDR3 is 14 amino acids. For this clonotype: What it recognizes is unknown.

This TCR was recovered from a boy under three years old who had a stem cell transplant for SCID, so the T cells may come from the graft donor. This chain joins TRBV27 and TRBJ1-1, with 7 bases matching TRBD1. The sequencing here drew on PBMCs, mostly from graft donor cells, taken 360 days after TCRalphabeta/CD19-depleted stem cell transplant. This CDR3 reads CASGLGTVNTEAFF. CDR3 nucleotides: TGTGCCAGCGGGTTAGGGACAGTGAACACTGAAGCTTTCTTT.